The sequence of this T cell receptor (beta chain) was determined in a study of molecular identifiers for immune sequencing clone quantification. The study's findings and limits: Among effectors, clones above 20 RNA copies held over 97% of molecules; among naive cells, under 1%.

Previously published methods and listed TCR primers were used for the bulk TCR libraries. A single record per CDR3 protein comes from TCRdb applying MiXCR to the PCR reads. The sample comprises 400,000 to 600,000 distinct CDR3 sequences, 20% to 25% of which are singletons, and 0.7% to 0.95% rests with the top ten. The CDR3 has 15 residues. Per germline, CDR1 GTSNPN and CDR2 SVGIG (reference sequence). V lost 0 bases to trimming and J lost 6 bases; unmatched junction nucleotides: 8. This clonotype was found a few times. No antigen is known for it. Researchers sorted naive CD8 T cells as cells that were CD8+CD4-CCR7+CD45RA+.

This TCR was sampled from a human donor in good health. Some libraries in this study had Jurkat cell RNA spiked in. The sequenced material came from naive CD8+ T cells from blood, with Jurkat cell RNA spiked in. Indicated subset: FACS-sorted CD8+CD4-CCR7+CD45RA+ naive T cells. The chain joins TRBV30 to TRBJ2-1, with TRBD2 matching over 7 bases. The CDR3 region is CAWSVLRGFRNEQFF. CDR3 coding DNA: TGTGCCTGGAGTGTTTTGCGGGGGTTTCGCAATGAGCAGTTCTTC.